Shown below are 27 T cell receptor beta chains from a single sample sequenced in a study of blood T cell repertoires in COVID-19. TCRdb's copy holds only in-frame clones and misses some; the assay was immunoSEQ multiplex PCR. The sample records 250,000 or so clones, roughly 85% being singletons. Material for sequencing was PBMCs or T cells enriched from blood (not recorded which). These receptors all stem from a middle-aged woman who had been exposed to COVID-19.

This clone was observed a few times. The chain links TRBV18 to TRBJ1-5, with D possibly matching TRBD1 (6 bases). The V end was cut by 8 bases, the J end by 4 bases, with 12 bases between. Germline values: CDR1 KGHSH, CDR2 LQKENI. The CDR3 is 13 residues long. The CDR3 region is CASVAGANQPQHF. In nucleotides, the CDR3 is TGTGCCAGCGTGGCGGGGGCTAATCAGCCCCAGCATTTT.

The chain uses TRBV5-4 and TRBJ2-2; 9 bases are shared with TRBD2. Germline assignment: CDR1 SGHNT and CDR2 YYREEE (reference sequence). CDR3 length: 16 residues. After removal of 2 bases from V and 5 bases from J, the junction contained 7 bases not matched to a gene. For the CDR3, the DNA is TGTGCCAGCAGCTTAGGGGTAGCGGGGGCTACCGGGGAGCTGTTTTTT. It yields the protein CASSLGVAGATGELFF.

The chain combines TRBV19 with TRBJ2-4, with 11 bases lining up with TRBD2. CDR1 is LNHDA and CDR2 is SQIVND in the germline V gene (reference sequence). The CDR3 loop spans 17 amino acids. V lost 1 base and J lost 2; bases outside the gene matches: 4. CDR3 residues: CASSIGLAGGTKNIQYF. CDR3 sequence (DNA): TGTGCCAGTAGTATAGGTCTAGCGGGGGGCACCAAAAACATTCAGTACTTC.

With respect to this clone: This sample also contains other DNA sequences that code for the same CDR3. The V gene is TRBV4-1, the J gene TRBJ2-6; 10 bases fit TRBD1. V was clipped by 4 bases and J by 0 bases; unmatched bases: 3. The CDR3 consists of 17 residues. Germline V gene lookup returns CDR1 MGHRA and CDR2 YSYEKL. Here the CDR3 reads CASSPGTGVSGANVLTF. For the CDR3, the DNA is TGCGCCAGCAGCCCCGGGACAGGGGTCTCTGGGGCCAACGTCCTGACTTTC.

In its sample, this clone was seen a few times. This chain links TRBV12-5 with TRBJ2-2, with TRBD1 identical over 7 bases. There are 14 residues in the CDR3. Germline assignment: CDR1 LGHNT and CDR2 FRNRAP. The trim removed 3 bases at V and 4 bases at J, leaving 2 bases unmatched. CDR3 protein: CASGFQGVTGELFF. In DNA, the CDR3 is TGTGCTAGTGGTTTTCAGGGGGTCACCGGGGAGCTGTTTTTT.

This clone showed up just once. V is TRBV28 and J is TRBJ1-2; D is perhaps TRBD1 (6 bases). Per the germline V gene, CDR1 is MDHEN and CDR2 is SYDVKM. The CDR3 sequence is 15 residues long. The ends were cut back, 5 bases at V and 2 bases at J, with 15 bases in the middle. In nucleotides, the CDR3 is TGTGCCAGCAGTCGCGTGGACAGCCTCAACTATGGCTACACCTTC. It specifies CASSRVDSLNYGYTF.

The chain uses TRBV7-3 and TRBJ2-3, with TRBD2 identical over 10 bases. V gave up 4 bases and J gave up 5 bases; unmatched junction bases: 12. Germline assignment: CDR1 SGHTA and CDR2 FQGTGA. This CDR3 region has 17 residues. The CDR3 DNA sequence: TGTGCCAGCAGCTCCCGCGCCAGCGGGGGGGTGGGAGATACGCAGTATTTT. Its protein product is CASSSRASGGVGDTQYF.

V usage is TRBV19 and J usage is TRBJ2-7, with 9 bases lining up with TRBD1. Germline V lookup: CDR1 LNHDA, CDR2 SQIVND (reference sequence). The CDR3 totals 13 residues. The V and J ends lost 1 base and 6 bases, in that order; junction bases with no gene match: 1. In DNA, the CDR3 is TGTGCCAGTAGTATAGGGACAGGGGTCGAGCAGTACTTC. Residues: CASSIGTGVEQYF.

This clone was counted a single time. The chain is built from TRBV28 and TRBJ1-4; 7 bases align to TRBD1. After removal of 5 bases from V and 4 bases from J, the junction contained 4 bases not matched to a gene. This CDR3 has 14 residues. Germline V gives CDR1 MDHEN, CDR2 SYDVKM. The CDR3 reads CASSTGQSNEKLFF. In DNA form, the CDR3 reads TGTGCCAGCAGTACGGGACAGAGTAATGAAAAACTGTTTTTT.

The gene calls are TRBV11-2 and TRBJ1-2; TRBD1 is a possible D gene (5 bases). The CDR3 is made up of 13 amino acids. The germline V gene encodes CDR1 SGHAT and CDR2 FQNNGV. V lost 2 bases and J lost 2, with 6 bases in between. The CDR3 bases are TGTGCCAGCAGCTTAAGACAGAACTATGGCTACACCTTC. Translated: CASSLRQNYGYTF.

This clone was counted a few times. The chain employs TRBV12-3 or TRBV12-4 and TRBJ1-6; no firm D call. Between the trimmed V and J ends, which lost 5 bases and 5 bases, there was a span of 7 bases. The CDR3 runs to 13 residues. This CDR3 is CASSLTNNSPLHF. CDR3 DNA: TGTGCCAGCAGTCTTACAAATAATTCACCCCTCCACTTT.

This rearrangement joins TRBV4-2 to TRBJ1-5; the match to TRBD1 covers 7 bases. The CDR3 extends over 16 amino acids. CDR1 LGHNA and CDR2 YNFKEQ come from the germline V gene. V shed 5 bases, J shed 5 bases, and the junction held 12 bases outside the gene matches. The CDR3 DNA reads as TGTGCCAGCAGCGCCCGGCCCGGGACAGAGGATCAGCCCCAGCATTTT. It translates to CASSARPGTEDQPQHF.

CDR3 coding DNA: TGTGCCAGCAGTCCCACCGGGACAGGGAAGACTTGGGCCTATGGCTACACCTTC. Its translation: CASSPTGTGKTWAYGYTF. This rearrangement joins TRBV6-6 to TRBJ1-2; 9 bases agree with TRBD1. The CDR3 has 18 amino acids. V lost 5 bases to trimming and J lost 4 bases; unmatched junction nucleotides: 17. Germline V gives CDR1 MNHNY, CDR2 SVGAGI (reference sequence).

V gene TRBV6-5 combines with J gene TRBJ1-5, with 11 positions matching TRBD1. The trim removed 6 bases at V and 7 bases at J, leaving 8 bases unmatched. From germline, CDR1 is MNHEY and CDR2 SVGAGI. The CDR3 is made up of 15 amino acids. This CDR3 reads CASSRDRGFGQPQHF. The DNA for the CDR3 is TGTGCCAGCAGCCGGGACAGGGGGTTCGGACAGCCCCAGCATTTT.

V usage is TRBV4-1 and J usage is TRBJ1-4; 8 bases fit TRBD1. V was clipped by 0 bases and J by 8 bases; unmatched bases: 5. The CDR3 spans 15 residues. Germline V gives CDR1 MGHRA, CDR2 YSYEKL. DNA for the CDR3: TGCGCCAGCAGCCAAGAAGGACAGGGTAGCGAAAAACTGTTTTTT. It specifies CASSQEGQGSEKLFF.

The chain links TRBV12-3 or TRBV12-4 to TRBJ1-2; TRBD1 might be the D (5 bases). Trimming took 3 bases from V and 6 from J, leaving 8 bases between them. This CDR3 has 12 amino acids. The CDR3 DNA reads TGTGCCAGCAGTTTGGTCAGGGATGGCTACACCTTC. It specifies CASSLVRDGYTF.

The V call is TRBV4-1, the J call TRBJ1-3, with TRBD1 as a possible D gene (5 bases). This CDR3 comprises 18 residues. Per the germline V gene, CDR1 is MGHRA and CDR2 is YSYEKL. V dropped 1 base and J dropped 0 bases, with 16 bases sitting between them. CDR3 protein: CASSQGTTSPYSGNTIYF. The CDR3 nucleotides are TGCGCCAGCAGCCAAGGGACAACAAGCCCTTACTCTGGAAACACCATATATTTT.

V usage is TRBV7-2 and J usage is TRBJ2-5, with TRBD1 identical over 10 bases. Germline V gene sequence: CDR1 SGHTA, CDR2 FQGNSA. This CDR3 has 16 residues. Trimming removed 5 bases from V and 1 base from J; junction bases left unmatched: 7. CDR3 DNA: TGTGCCAGCAGCCAGGGACAGGGGAATATCCAAGAGACCCAGTACTTC. This encodes CASSQGQGNIQETQYF.

This rearrangement joins TRBV6-1 to TRBJ2-5; tentatively, D is TRBD1 (6 bases). From germline, CDR1 is MNHNS and CDR2 SASEGT. The length of the CDR3 is 16 residues. The V end lost 4 bases, the J end lost 5 bases, and 20 bases lay between the germline ends. CDR3 residues: CASSGRDTTSGETQYF. CDR3 coding DNA: TGTGCCAGCAGTGGAAGGGACACCACGTCCGGGGAGACCCAGTACTTC.

The rearrangement joins TRBV20-1 to TRBJ2-7; TRBD1 aligns across 7 bases. V lost 3 bases to trimming and J lost 3 bases; unmatched junction nucleotides: 5. Germline V gives CDR1 DFQATT, CDR2 SNEGSKA (reference sequence). The length of the CDR3 is 13 residues. The CDR3 protein is CSASRGTDYEQYF. The CDR3 DNA sequence: TGCAGTGCTAGTCGAGGGACAGACTACGAGCAGTACTTC.

The V and J genes are TRBV28 and TRBJ1-2, with TRBD1 as a possible D gene (6 bases). V was pared by 6 bases and J by 0 bases, with 23 bases between. This CDR3 spans 18 amino acids. Germline-derived CDR1 and CDR2 are MDHEN and SYDVKM. The CDR3 coding sequence is TGTGCCAGCAGATCCTACTTTATTGGGGGCGACGCTAACTATGGCTACACCTTC. Protein product: CASRSYFIGGDANYGYTF.

The chain is built from TRBV9 and TRBJ2-7; 9 bases match TRBD1. Germline V lookup: CDR1 SGDLS, CDR2 YYNGEE. This CDR3 is 16 amino acids long. The V gene end was trimmed by 3 bases and the J gene end by 0 bases; junction bases not matched to a gene: 7. The CDR3 is CASSETGGAFSYEQYF. The CDR3 DNA reads as TGTGCCAGCAGCGAGACAGGGGGAGCGTTCTCCTACGAGCAGTACTTC.

CDR3 bases: TGTGCCAGCAGCATGGGGACAGGGCCCGGGTTTATTGGCTACACCTTC. Translation: CASSMGTGPGFIGYTF. The V gene is TRBV7-2, the J gene TRBJ1-2, with 9 bases fitting TRBD1. V shed 5 bases and J 7 bases; nucleotides not matched to a gene: 14. The CDR3 runs to 16 residues. Per the germline V gene, CDR1 is SGHTA and CDR2 is FQGNSA.

The chain carries TRBV30 and TRBJ1-6; TRBD1 is a possible D gene (6 bases). The CDR3 is 13 residues long. Trimming pared 2 bases from V and 7 bases from J, leaving 9 bases between. CDR1 and CDR2 (germline): GTSNPN, SVGIG (reference sequence). CDR3 residues: CAWSPTGNSPLHF. The DNA of the CDR3 is TGTGCCTGGAGTCCAACAGGGAATTCACCCCTCCACTTT.

The chain uses TRBV19 and TRBJ1-2; the D is unclear. The CDR3 totals 12 residues. Trimming pared 5 bases from V and 8 bases from J, leaving 12 bases between. Germline assignment: CDR1 LNHDA and CDR2 SQIVND (reference sequence). CDR3 DNA: TGTGCCAGTAGTTCAGACATGTACGGCTACACCTTC. Translating it yields CASSSDMYGYTF.

This clone was observed once. J is TRBJ2-7 and V is TRBV10-3, with D possibly matching TRBD1 (6 bases). CDR1 and CDR2 from the germline V gene are ENHRY and SYGVKD. The CDR3 has 13 residues. With 6 bases removed from V and 3 bases from J, the gap between germline ends came to 12 bases. CDR3 sequence reads: CAIRHGQSYEQYF. The DNA of the CDR3 is TGTGCCATCAGGCACGGACAGAGCTACGAGCAGTACTTC.

The chain couples TRBV2 to TRBJ2-7, with 7 bases matching TRBD1. CDR1 is SNHLY, CDR2 FYNNEI, per germline. The CDR3 covers 16 residues. After removal of 8 bases from V and 6 bases from J, the junction contained 19 bases not matched to a gene. CDR3 DNA sequence: TGTGCCAGCGGAATTGAGGGGGCTGCACCCGGGGTCGAGCAGTACTTC. This sequence encodes CASGIEGAAPGVEQYF.